This note documents a single TCR beta chain sequence. Antigen unknown. V was pared by 4 bases and J by 5 bases, with 11 bases between. Per the germline V gene, CDR1 is LGHNA and CDR2 is YSLEER. The CDR3 loop spans 14 amino acids. This entry comes from a study of T cell responses to AZD1222 COVID-19 vaccine. General study results and limits: The study found vaccine-associated CD4 TCRs spanning spike, dominant at 160-218 and 743-854. Nearly half of spike-specific TCRs reportedly target variant regions that are unmutated in the B.1.351 and B.1.1.7 variants. Most donors were white British and more were female, and clonal diversity was possibly underestimated.

Sequenced by immunoSEQ multiplex PCR; TCRdb stores in-frame clones only, minus some. Here the sample spans about 93,000 clones, nearly 90% being singletons. Sequences were derived from peripheral blood, sampled on day 0 of MenACWY control vaccination. The chain uses TRBV4-3 and TRBJ1-4; D gene unclear. The clonotype originates from an adult in good health. The CDR3 sequence: CASSRLPGNEKLFF. In nucleotides, the CDR3 is TGCGCCAGCAGCCGACTTCCGGGGAATGAAAAACTGTTTTTT.